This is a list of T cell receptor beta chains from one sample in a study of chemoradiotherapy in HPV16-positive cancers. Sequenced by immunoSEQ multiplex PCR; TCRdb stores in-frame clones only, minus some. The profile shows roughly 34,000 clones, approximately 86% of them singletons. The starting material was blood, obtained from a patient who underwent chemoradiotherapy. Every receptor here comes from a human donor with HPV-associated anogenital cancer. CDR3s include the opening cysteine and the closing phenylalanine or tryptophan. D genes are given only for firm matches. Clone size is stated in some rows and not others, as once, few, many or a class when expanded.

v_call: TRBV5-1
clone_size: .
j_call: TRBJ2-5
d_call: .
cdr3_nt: TGCGCCAGCAGCTTGTTAACGGGGTTCCAAGAGACCCAGTACTTC
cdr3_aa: CASSLLTGFQETQYF

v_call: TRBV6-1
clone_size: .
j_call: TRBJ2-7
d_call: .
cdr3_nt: TGTGCCAGCAGTGAAGCGCTGGATGAGTACGAGCAGTACTTC
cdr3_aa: CASSEALDEYEQYF

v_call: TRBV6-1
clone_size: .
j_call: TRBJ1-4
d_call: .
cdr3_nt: TGTGCCAGCAACAACAGGGATACAACTAATGAAAAACTGTTTTTT
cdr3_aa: CASNNRDTTNEKLFF

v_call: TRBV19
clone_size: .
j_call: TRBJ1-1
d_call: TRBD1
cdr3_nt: TGTGCCAGTAGTATAGCGGGCGGACAGGGCACTGAAGCTTTCTTT
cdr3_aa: CASSIAGGQGTEAFF

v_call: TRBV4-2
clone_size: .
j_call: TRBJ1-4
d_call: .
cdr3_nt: TGTGCCAGCAGCCAAGTAGGGTCCGATGAAAAACTGTTTTTT
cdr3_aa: CASSQVGSDEKLFF

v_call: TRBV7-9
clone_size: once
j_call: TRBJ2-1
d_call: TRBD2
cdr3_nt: TGTGCCAGCAGTTCCAGCGGGGGGGAGGGCAATGAGCAGTTCTTC
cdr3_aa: CASSSSGGEGNEQFF

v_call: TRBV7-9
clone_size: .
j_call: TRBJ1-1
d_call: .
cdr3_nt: TGTGCCAGCAGCTTAGAATCGGTGAACACTGAAGCTTTCTTT
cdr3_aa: CASSLESVNTEAFF

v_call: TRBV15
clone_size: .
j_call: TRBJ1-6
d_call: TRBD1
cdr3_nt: TGTGCCACCAGCAGGTTACAGGGGACAACCTATAATTCACCCCTCCACTTT
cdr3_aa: CATSRLQGTTYNSPLHF

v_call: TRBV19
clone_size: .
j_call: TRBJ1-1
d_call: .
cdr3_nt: TGTGCCAGTAGTCTGGACAGGAACACTGAAGCTTTCTTT
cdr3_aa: CASSLDRNTEAFF

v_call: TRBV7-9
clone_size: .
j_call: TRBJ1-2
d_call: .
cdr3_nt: TGTGCCAGCAGCTTAGGGGGCCGGGATGGCTACACCTTC
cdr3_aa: CASSLGGRDGYTF

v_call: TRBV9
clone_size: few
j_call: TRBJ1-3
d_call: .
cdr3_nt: TGTGCCAGCAGCGATTTGGACGGACCTGGGGTCGGAAACACCATATATTTT
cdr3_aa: CASSDLDGPGVGNTIYF

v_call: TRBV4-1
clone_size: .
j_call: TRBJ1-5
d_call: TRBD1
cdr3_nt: TGCGCCAGCAGCCAAGCTTCCCGCCAATCGGGACAGGGGGTCAGCAATCAGCCCCAGCATTTT
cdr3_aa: CASSQASRQSGQGVSNQPQHF

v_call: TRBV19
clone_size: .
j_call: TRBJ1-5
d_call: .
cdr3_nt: TGTGCCAGTAGCCAGGGGACGAGGGGGGTGCATCAGCCCCAGCATTTT
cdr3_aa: CASSQGTRGVHQPQHF

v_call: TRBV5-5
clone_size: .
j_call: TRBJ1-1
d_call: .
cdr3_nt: TGTGCCAGCAGCCTGGACGGTCCCACTGAAGCTTTCTTT
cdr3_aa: CASSLDGPTEAFF

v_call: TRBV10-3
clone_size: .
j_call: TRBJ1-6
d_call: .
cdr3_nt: TGTGCCATCAAAAGCTTTGAGGGAGCACCCCTCCACTTT
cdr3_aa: CAIKSFEGAPLHF

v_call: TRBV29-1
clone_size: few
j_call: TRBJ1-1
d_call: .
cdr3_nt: TGCAGCGTTGATACGGCGTTTACTGAAGCTTTCTTT
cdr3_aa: CSVDTAFTEAFF

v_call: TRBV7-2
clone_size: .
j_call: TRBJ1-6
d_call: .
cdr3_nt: TGTGCCAGCAGCTTAGGCGGCGGATATAATTCACCCCTCCACTTT
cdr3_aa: CASSLGGGYNSPLHF

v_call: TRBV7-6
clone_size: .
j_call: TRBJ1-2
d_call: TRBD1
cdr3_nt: TGTGCCAGCAGCTCGGGGAGGACAGGGGGCATATCGAGTTATGGCTACACCTTC
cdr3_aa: CASSSGRTGGISSYGYTF

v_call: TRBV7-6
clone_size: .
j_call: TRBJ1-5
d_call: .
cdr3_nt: TGTGCCAGCAGCTTAGGGGTTCCGGGGAGCAATCAGCCCCAGCATTTT
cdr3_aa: CASSLGVPGSNQPQHF

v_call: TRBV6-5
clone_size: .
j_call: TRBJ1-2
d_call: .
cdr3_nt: TGTGCCAGCAGTCCCCTGGGGGGCTTCTATGGCTACACCTTC
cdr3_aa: CASSPLGGFYGYTF

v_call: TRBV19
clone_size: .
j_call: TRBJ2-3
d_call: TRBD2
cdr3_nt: TGTGCCAGTAGTATAGGGGGACTAGCGTCAGATACGCAGTATTTT
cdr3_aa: CASSIGGLASDTQYF

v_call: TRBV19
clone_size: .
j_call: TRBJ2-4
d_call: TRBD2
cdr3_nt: TGTGCCAGTGGAGACTCTCTAGCGGACTTAGCCAAAAACATTCAGTACTTC
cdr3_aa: CASGDSLADLAKNIQYF

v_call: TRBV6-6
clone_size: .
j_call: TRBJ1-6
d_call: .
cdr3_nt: TGTGCCAGCACGAGTCGGGTCTTGAATTCACCCCTCCACTTT
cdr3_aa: CASTSRVLNSPLHF

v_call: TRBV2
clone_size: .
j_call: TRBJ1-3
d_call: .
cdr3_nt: TGTGCCAGCAGCGTAGACAGTCCTCGGAACACCATATATTTT
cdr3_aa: CASSVDSPRNTIYF

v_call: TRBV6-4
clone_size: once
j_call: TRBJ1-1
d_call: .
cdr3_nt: TGTGCCAGCAGCCCGGGGGCGATAGGGACTGAAGCTTTCTTT
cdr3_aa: CASSPGAIGTEAFF

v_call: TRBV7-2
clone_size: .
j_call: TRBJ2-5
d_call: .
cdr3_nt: TGTGCCAGCAGCTTAAGTCGACTCGGAGAGACCCAGTACTTC
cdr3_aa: CASSLSRLGETQYF

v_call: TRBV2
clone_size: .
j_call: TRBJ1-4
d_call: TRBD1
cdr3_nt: TGTGCCAGCCACAGGGGGCTGGCTAATGAAAAACTGTTTTTT
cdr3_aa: CASHRGLANEKLFF

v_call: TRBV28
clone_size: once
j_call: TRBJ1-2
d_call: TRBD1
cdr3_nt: TGTGCCAGCAGATCCCCCGGGACAGGGGGCGGCTACACCTTC
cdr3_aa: CASRSPGTGGGYTF

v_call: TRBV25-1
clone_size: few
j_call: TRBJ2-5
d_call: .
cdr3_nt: TGTGCCAGCAGTGAATTAGGTAGTCTAGCTCAAAAGACCCAGTACTTC
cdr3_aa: CASSELGSLAQKTQYF

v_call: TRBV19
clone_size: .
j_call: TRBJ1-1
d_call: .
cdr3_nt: TGTGCCAGTAGTATACAGATGAACACTGAAGCTTTCTTT
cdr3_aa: CASSIQMNTEAFF

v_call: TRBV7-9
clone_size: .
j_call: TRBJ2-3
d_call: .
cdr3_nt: TGTGCCAGCAAGGATGGGAGCAGGCTTCTCACAGATACGCAGTATTTT
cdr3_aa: CASKDGSRLLTDTQYF

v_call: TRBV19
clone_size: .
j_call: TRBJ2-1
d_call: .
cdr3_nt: TGTGCCAGTAGTTTAGGGCACTACAATGAGCAGTTCTTC
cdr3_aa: CASSLGHYNEQFF

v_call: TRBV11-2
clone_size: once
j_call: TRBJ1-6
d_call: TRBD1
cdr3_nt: TGTGCCAGCAGCTTAGCCGGCAGGGGGCAGTCGGCCCTCCACTTT
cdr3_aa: CASSLAGRGQSALHF

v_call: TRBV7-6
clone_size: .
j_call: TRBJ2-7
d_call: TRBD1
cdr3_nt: TGTGCCAGCAGCCCCGGGACAGGACCCTACGAGCAGTACTTC
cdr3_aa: CASSPGTGPYEQYF

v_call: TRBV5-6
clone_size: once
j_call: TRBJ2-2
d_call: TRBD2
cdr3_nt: TGTGCCAGCAGCTTGGACGGGGGGGTGAACACCGGGGAGCTGTTTTTT
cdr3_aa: CASSLDGGVNTGELFF

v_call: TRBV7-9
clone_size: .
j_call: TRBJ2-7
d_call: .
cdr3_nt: TGTGCCAGCAGCTTAACGCGCAGGCAGCCCTACGAGCAGTACTTC
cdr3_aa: CASSLTRRQPYEQYF

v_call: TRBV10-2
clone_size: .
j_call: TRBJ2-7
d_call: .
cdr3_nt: TGCGCCAGCAGTGAGTTGGGGGGGCCGGGTTACGAGCAGTACTTC
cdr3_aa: CASSELGGPGYEQYF

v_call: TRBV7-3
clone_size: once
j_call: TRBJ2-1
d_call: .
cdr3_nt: TGTGCCAGCAGCTCTAGGAGGGGGGATAAGTTCTTC
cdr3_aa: CASSSRRGDKFF

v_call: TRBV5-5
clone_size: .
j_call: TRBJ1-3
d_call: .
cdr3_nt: TGTGCCAGCAGCTTGGCCATAAACACCATATATTTT
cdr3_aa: CASSLAINTIYF

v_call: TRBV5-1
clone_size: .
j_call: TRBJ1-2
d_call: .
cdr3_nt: TGCGCCAGCACCTCGTCACAGGGCTATGGCTACACCTTC
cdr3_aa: CASTSSQGYGYTF

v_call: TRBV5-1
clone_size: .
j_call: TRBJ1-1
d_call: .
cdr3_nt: TGCGCCAGCAGCTTGACAGGGTATGAAGCTTTCTTT
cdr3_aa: CASSLTGYEAFF

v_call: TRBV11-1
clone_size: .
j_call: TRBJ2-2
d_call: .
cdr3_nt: TGTGCCAGCAGCCGGGACGGAAACACCGGGGAGCTGTTTTTT
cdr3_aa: CASSRDGNTGELFF

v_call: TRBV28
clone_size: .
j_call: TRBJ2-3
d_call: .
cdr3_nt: TGTGCCAGCAGTTTCGGTGTTTCTAGCACAGATACGCAGTATTTT
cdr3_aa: CASSFGVSSTDTQYF

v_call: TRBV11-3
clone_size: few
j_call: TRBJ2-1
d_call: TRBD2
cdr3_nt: TGTGCCAGCAGCTTAGGGTTGACTAGCGGGGTCTCTAATGAGCAGTTCTTC
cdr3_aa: CASSLGLTSGVSNEQFF

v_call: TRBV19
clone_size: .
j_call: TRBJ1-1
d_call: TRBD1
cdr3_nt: TGTGCCACCCAAAACAGGGGGGCTGAAGCTTTCTTT
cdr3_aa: CATQNRGAEAFF

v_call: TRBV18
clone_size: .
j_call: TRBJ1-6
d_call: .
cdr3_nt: TGTGCCAGCTCACACGAGAGTACGGGGAATTCACCCCTCCACTTT
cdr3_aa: CASSHESTGNSPLHF

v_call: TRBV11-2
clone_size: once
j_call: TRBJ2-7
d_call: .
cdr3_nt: TGTGCCAGCAGCCTTCTACAGGGACCCTACGAGCAGTACTTC
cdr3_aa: CASSLLQGPYEQYF

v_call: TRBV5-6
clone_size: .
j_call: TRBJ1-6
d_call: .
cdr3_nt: TGTGCCAGCAGCTTGGATCAGGGCTCCTATAATTCACCCCTCCACTTT
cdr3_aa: CASSLDQGSYNSPLHF

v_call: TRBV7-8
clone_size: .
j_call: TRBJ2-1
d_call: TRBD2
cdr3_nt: TGTGCCAGCAGCTTAGGACTAGCGGGGGATCTTACCTACAATGAGCAGTTCTTC
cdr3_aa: CASSLGLAGDLTYNEQFF

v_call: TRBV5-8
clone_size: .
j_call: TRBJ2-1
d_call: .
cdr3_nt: TGTGCCAGCAGCCCGATAGCTAGTCGGGATGAGCAGTTCTTC
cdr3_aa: CASSPIASRDEQFF

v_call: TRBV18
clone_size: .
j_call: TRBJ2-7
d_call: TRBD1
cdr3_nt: TGTGCCAGCTCAGCAACAGGACAGGGCGAGTACTTC
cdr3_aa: CASSATGQGEYF

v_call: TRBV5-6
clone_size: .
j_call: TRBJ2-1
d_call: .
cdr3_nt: TGTGCCAGCAGCTGGGGTGGGGGCTTTGGGAATGAGCAGTTCTTC
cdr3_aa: CASSWGGGFGNEQFF

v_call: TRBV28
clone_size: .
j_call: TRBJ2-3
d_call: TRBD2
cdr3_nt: TGTGCCAGCAGCTCACTTAGCGGGGCCCTCACAGATACGCAGTATTTT
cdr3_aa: CASSSLSGALTDTQYF

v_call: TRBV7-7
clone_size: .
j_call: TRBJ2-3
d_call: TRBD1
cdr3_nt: TGTGCTAGCAGCTCCACACCGGGACAGGGGGAGGATACGCAGTATTTT
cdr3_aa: CASSSTPGQGEDTQYF

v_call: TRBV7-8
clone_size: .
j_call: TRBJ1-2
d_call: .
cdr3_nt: TGTGCCAGCAGCTTAGTGACCGGGGTAGGCTACACCTTC
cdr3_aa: CASSLVTGVGYTF

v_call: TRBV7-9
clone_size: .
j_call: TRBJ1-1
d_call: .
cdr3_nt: TGTGCCAGCAGCCCCACAGGGAACACTGAAGCTTTCTTT
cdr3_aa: CASSPTGNTEAFF

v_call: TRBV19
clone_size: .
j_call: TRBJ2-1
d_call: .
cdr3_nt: TGTGCCAGTACAAGGCCAGGCCAGTCCAATGAGCAGTTCTTC
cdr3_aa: CASTRPGQSNEQFF